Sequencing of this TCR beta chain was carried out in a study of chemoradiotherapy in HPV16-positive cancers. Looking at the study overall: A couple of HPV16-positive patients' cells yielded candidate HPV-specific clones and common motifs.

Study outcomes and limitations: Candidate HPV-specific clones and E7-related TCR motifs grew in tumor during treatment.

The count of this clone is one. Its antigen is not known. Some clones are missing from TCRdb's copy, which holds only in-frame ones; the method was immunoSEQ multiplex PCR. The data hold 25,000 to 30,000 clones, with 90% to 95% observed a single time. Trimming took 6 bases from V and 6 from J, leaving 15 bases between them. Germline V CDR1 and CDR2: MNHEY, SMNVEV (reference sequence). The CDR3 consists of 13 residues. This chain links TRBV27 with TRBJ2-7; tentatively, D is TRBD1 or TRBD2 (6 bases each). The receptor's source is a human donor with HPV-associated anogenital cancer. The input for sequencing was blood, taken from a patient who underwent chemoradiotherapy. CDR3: CASSQGGSAEQYF. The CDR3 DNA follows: TGTGCCAGCAGCCAAGGGGGGTCCGCCGAGCAGTACTTC.